A single sample gave rise to the 14 T cell receptor beta chains below, sequenced in a study of T-cell memory formation after mild COVID-19. In TCRdb, the 5' RACE reads were re-called with MiXCR into one record per CDR3 protein. The sample contains roughly 560,000 distinct CDR3 sequences, about a fifth of which appear only once. Specimen: PBMCs or a T cell subset sorted from them (not recorded which). The source is an adult woman who had mild COVID-19 (a few samples of this study predate the infection). Cell type and time point are not known.

The chain recombines TRBV12-5 with TRBJ1-1, with D perhaps matching TRBD1 (5 bases). This CDR3 contains 17 residues. V was pared by 7 bases and J by 0 bases, with 21 bases between. Germline CDR1 LGHNT, CDR2 FRNRAP. The CDR3 DNA sequence: TGTGCTAGTGCCTACCTGGCGGGGCAGAGATTGAACACTGAAGCTTTCTTT. Translating gives CASAYLAGQRLNTEAFF.

This clonotype was observed a few times. J is TRBJ1-6 and V is TRBV6-1; D gene ambiguous. The CDR3 has 15 amino acids. Germline V gene lookup returns CDR1 MNHNS and CDR2 SASEGT. Trimming took off 1 base at V and 6 bases at J, with 10 bases between the two ends. The CDR3: CASSEGSALNSPLHF. CDR3 coding DNA: TGTGCCAGCAGTGAAGGTTCGGCCCTTAATTCACCCCTCCACTTT.

The V and J genes are TRBV15 and TRBJ1-6; weak D call: TRBD1 (5 bases). Trimming took 0 bases from V and 8 from J, leaving 8 bases between them. CDR3 size: 14 residues. The germline CDR1 and CDR2 sequences are LNHNV and YYDKDF (reference sequence). CDR3 residues: CATSRDRGYSPLHF. CDR3 sequence (DNA): TGTGCCACCAGCAGAGATCGGGGGTATTCACCCCTCCACTTT.

This clonotype came up a few times. The chain joins TRBV14 to TRBJ2-7, with D hard to call. The CDR3 covers 16 residues. The V and J ends lost 1 base and 2 bases respectively, with 15 bases between them. Germline CDR1 is SGHDN and CDR2 is FVKESK. CDR3 in DNA: TGTGCCAGCAGCCAAGTCGATCGAGTACCCCCCTACGAGCAGTACTTC. Its translation: CASSQVDRVPPYEQYF.

The gene calls are TRBV30 and TRBJ2-3; perhaps TRBD2 as D (5 bases). The germline CDR1 and CDR2 sequences are GTSNPN and SVGIG (reference sequence). CDR3 length: 15 amino acids. Deletions cut 2 bases from V and 0 bases from J, with 12 bases between. The CDR3 reads CAWSLGPGSTDTQYF. The CDR3 coding sequence is TGTGCCTGGAGTCTTGGACCGGGAAGCACAGATACGCAGTATTTT.

The chain is built from TRBV7-3 and TRBJ1-1; 10 bases match TRBD1. J gave up 0 bases and V 1 base, and 8 bases lay outside the gene matches. This CDR3 has 18 residues. The germline CDR1 and CDR2 sequences are SGHTA and FQGTGA. DNA for the CDR3: TGTGCCAGCAGCTTAAGGGACAGGGGAAGTGGGGTGAACACTGAAGCTTTCTTT. The encoded protein is CASSLRDRGSGVNTEAFF.

The chain is built from TRBV3-1 and TRBJ2-7; no clear D. This CDR3 contains 16 residues. The V gene lost 1 base and the J gene lost 2 bases, with 15 bases spanning the gap. Germline CDR1 reads LGHDT; CDR2 reads YNNKEL (reference sequence). The CDR3 loop reads CASSQVPGFGAYEQYF. The CDR3 region has the DNA TGTGCCAGCAGCCAAGTCCCGGGTTTTGGGGCCTACGAGCAGTACTTC.

In its sample, this clonotype was seen many times. This chain links TRBV5-1 with TRBJ2-1; D gene ambiguous. Germline V lookup: CDR1 SGHRS, CDR2 YFSETQ. The CDR3 is made up of 14 amino acids. The V gene lost 3 bases and the J gene lost 0 bases, with 7 bases spanning the gap. This CDR3 is CASSWKSSYNEQFF. The CDR3 nucleotides are TGCGCCAGCAGCTGGAAGTCCTCCTACAATGAGCAGTTCTTC.

The chain couples TRBV29-1 to TRBJ2-7; D may be TRBD1 (6 bases). Matching the DNA end better, TRBJ2-1 makes the J call doubtful. Germline V gene data show CDR1 as SQVTM and CDR2 as ANQGSEA. The CDR3 contains 17 residues. The CDR3 DNA reads as TGCAGCGTTGGGGGGCTCTGGCTGGCAGGCGATTACAATGAGCAGTTCTTC. Its translation: CSVGGLWLAGDYNEQFF.

The genes are TRBV10-2 and TRBJ2-1, with 9 nucleotides matching TRBD2. V lost 7 bases and J lost 1; bases outside the gene matches: 5. CDR1 is WSHSY, CDR2 SAAADI, per germline. CDR3 length: 15 residues. The CDR3 sequence is CASTPSGRSYNEQFF. The DNA of the CDR3 is TGCGCCAGCACCCCCAGCGGGAGGTCCTACAATGAGCAGTTCTTC.

This clonotype was seen repeatedly, ten times or more. This rearrangement joins TRBV6-1 to TRBJ1-5; D is possibly TRBD1 (6 bases). The CDR3 consists of 14 residues. The germline CDR1 and CDR2 sequences are MNHNS and SASEGT. Trimming left V 6 bases short and J 6 bases short, with 15 bases between. Written as DNA, the CDR3 is TGTGCCAGCAGGGTACGGGGGCTAGGTCAGCCCCAGCATTTT. This sequence encodes CASRVRGLGQPQHF.

J is TRBJ2-1 and V is TRBV20-1; perhaps TRBD2 as D (6 bases). CDR1 is DFQATT, CDR2 SNEGSKA, per germline (reference sequence). There are 15 residues in the CDR3. Trimming cost V 0 bases and J 5 bases, with 14 bases left between them. The CDR3 coding sequence is TGCAGTGCTAGAGATCTAGCGACGGTACACAATGAGCAGTTCTTC. Translation gives CSARDLATVHNEQFF.

The chain combines TRBV6-5 with TRBJ2-7, with no clear D. The V and J ends lost 0 bases and 2 bases respectively, with 11 bases between them. Germline lookup yields CDR1 MNHEY and CDR2 SVGAGI. The CDR3 covers 15 residues. The CDR3 DNA reads as TGTGCCAGCAGTTACTCGAGAAGGCGGACCTACGAGCAGTACTTC. Protein product: CASSYSRRRTYEQYF.

In this sample, this clonotype turned up many times. This chain's CDR3 is CASSYSGTGYNEQFF. The CDR3 DNA reads TGTGCCAGCAGTTACTCGGGGACAGGCTACAATGAGCAGTTCTTC. This chain links TRBV6-5 with TRBJ2-1; 8 nucleotides align to TRBD1. The V segment lost 0 bases and the J segment 3 bases; nucleotides outside the gene matches: 1. In germline, CDR1 is MNHEY, CDR2 SVGAGI. The CDR3 is 15 amino acids.